The clone carrying this TCR beta chain has only a few counts. The record originates from a study of T cells in Graves' hyperthyroidism and ophthalmopathy. V was trimmed by 2 bases and J by 4 bases, leaving 8 bases between them. This CDR3 comprises 14 residues. Germline V gives CDR1 SGHAT, CDR2 FQNNGV. TCR beta CDR3 regions were amplified from RNA. With the HTBI primer set, the TCR CDR3 went through a first round of RT-PCR. TCRdb recomputed calls from the multiplex PCR reads with MiXCR, one row per CDR3 protein. The sample shows over 400,000 distinct CDR3 sequences, over 12% of them seen only once. The source is a man aged 18 to 30 with Graves' ophthalmopathy. This sequence joins TRBV11-2 and TRBJ2-2; no definite D call. The specimen sequenced was blood. The CDR3 spells CASSLRVSTGELFF. CDR3 coding DNA: TGTGCCAGCAGCTTAAGGGTGTCCACCGGGGAGCTGTTTTTT.